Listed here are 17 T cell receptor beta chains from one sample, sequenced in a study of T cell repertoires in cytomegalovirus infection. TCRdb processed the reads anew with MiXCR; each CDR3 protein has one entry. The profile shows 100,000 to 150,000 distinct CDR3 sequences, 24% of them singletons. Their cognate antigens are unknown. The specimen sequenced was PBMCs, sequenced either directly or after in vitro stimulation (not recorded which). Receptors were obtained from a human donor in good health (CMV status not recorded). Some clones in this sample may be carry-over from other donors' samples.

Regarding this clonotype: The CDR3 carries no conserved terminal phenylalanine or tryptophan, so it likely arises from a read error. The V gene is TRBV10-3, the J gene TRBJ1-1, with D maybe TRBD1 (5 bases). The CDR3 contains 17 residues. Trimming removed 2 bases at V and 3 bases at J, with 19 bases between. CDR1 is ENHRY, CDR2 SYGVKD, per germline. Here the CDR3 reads CAISERGRVRVDTEAFS. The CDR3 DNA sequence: TGTGCCATCAGTGAGAGGGGCAGGGTAAGAGTGGACACTGAAGCTTTCTCT.

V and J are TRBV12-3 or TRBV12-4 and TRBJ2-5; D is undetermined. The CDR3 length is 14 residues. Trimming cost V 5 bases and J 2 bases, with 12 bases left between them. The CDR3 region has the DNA TGTGCCAGCAGTCAATGGGCCTCACAAGAGACCCAGTACTTC. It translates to CASSQWASQETQYF.

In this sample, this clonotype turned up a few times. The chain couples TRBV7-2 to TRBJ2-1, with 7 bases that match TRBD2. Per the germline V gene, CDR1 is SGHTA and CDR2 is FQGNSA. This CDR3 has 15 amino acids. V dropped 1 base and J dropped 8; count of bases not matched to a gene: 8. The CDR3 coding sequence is TGTGCCAGCAGCTTAGGATCCGGTCTAGCGGATGAGCAGTTCTTC. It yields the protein CASSLGSGLADEQFF.

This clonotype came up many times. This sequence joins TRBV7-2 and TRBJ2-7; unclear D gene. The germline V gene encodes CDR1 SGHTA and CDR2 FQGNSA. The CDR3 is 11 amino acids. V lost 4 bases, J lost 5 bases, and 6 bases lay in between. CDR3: CASSYTDEQYF. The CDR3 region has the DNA TGTGCCAGCAGCTATACCGACGAGCAGTACTTC.

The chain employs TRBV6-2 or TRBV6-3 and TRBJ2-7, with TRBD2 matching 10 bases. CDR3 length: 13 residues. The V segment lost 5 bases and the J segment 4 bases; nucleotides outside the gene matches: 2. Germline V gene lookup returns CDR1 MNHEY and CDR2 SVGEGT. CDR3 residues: CASSQLAGYEQYV. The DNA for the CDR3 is TGTGCCAGCAGTCAACTAGCGGGGTACGAGCAGTACGTC.

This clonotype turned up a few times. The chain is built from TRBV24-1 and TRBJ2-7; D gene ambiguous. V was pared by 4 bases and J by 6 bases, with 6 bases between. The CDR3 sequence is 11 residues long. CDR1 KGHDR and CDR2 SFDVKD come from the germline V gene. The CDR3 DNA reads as TGTGCCACCAGTGACATCACCGAGCAGTACTTC. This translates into CATSDITEQYF.

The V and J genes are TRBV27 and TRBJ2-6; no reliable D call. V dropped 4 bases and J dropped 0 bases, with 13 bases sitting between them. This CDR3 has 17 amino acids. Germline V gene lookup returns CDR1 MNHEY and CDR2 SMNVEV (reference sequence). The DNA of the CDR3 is TGTGCCAGCAGTTGGTCCTTCCCTGGCTCTGGGGCCAACGTCCTGACTTTC. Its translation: CASSWSFPGSGANVLTF.

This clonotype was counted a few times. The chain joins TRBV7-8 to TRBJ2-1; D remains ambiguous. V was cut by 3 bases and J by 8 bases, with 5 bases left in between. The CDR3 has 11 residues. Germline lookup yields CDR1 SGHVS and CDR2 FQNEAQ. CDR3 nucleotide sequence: TGTGCCAGCAGCTTTTCCCATGAGCAGTTCTTC. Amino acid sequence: CASSFSHEQFF.

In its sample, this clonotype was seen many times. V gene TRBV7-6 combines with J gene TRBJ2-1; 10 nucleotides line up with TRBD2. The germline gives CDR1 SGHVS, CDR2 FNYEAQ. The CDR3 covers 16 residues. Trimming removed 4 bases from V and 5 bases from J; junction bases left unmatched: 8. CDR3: CASSSMSGRAHNEQFF. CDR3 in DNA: TGTGCCAGCAGCTCAATGAGCGGGAGGGCCCACAATGAGCAGTTCTTC.

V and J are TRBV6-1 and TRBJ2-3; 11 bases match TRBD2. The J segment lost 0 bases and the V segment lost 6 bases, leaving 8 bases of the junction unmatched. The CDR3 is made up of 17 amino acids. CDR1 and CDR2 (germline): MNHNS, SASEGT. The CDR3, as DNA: TGTGCCAGCAGATCAATGACTAGCGGGACTAGCACAGATACGCAGTATTTT. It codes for CASRSMTSGTSTDTQYF.

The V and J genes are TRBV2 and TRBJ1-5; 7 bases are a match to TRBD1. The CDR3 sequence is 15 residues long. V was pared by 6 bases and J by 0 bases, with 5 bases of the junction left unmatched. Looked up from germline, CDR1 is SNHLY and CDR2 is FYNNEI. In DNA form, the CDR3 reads TGTGCCAGCAGGGGGACAGCGTATAGCAATCAGCCCCAGCATTTT. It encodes CASRGTAYSNQPQHF.

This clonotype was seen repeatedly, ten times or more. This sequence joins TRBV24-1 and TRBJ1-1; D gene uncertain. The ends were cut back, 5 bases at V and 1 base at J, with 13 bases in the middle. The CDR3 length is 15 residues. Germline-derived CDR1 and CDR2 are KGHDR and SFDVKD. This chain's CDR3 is CATSVRTAKNTEAFF. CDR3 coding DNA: TGTGCCACCAGTGTCAGGACGGCCAAGAACACTGAAGCTTTCTTT.

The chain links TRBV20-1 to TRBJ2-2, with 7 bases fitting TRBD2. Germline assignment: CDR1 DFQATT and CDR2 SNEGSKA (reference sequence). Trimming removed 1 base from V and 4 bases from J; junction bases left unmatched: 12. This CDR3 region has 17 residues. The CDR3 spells CSARVSLAETFTGELFF. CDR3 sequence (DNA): TGCAGTGCTAGAGTTTCCCTAGCGGAAACCTTCACCGGGGAGCTGTTTTTT.

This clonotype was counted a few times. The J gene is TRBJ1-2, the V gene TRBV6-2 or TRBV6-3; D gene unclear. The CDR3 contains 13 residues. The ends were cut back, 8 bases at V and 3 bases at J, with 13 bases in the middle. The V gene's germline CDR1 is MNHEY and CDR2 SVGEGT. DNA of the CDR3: TGTGCCAGCGGAGGACCGCACTACTATGGCTACACCTTC. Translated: CASGGPHYYGYTF.

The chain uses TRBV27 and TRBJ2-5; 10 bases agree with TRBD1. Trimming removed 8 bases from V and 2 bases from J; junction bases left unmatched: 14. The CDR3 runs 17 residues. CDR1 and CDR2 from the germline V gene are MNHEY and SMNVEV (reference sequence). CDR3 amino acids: CASRKNLGQGEQETQYF. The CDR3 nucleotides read TGTGCCAGCCGGAAAAACTTAGGACAGGGGGAACAAGAGACCCAGTACTTC.

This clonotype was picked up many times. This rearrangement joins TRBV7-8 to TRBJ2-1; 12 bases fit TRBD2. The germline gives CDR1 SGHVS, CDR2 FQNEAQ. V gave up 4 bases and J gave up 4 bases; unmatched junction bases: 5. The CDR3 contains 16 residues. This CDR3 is CASSYRLAGEYNEQFF. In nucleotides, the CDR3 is TGTGCCAGCAGCTACCGACTAGCGGGGGAATACAATGAGCAGTTCTTC.

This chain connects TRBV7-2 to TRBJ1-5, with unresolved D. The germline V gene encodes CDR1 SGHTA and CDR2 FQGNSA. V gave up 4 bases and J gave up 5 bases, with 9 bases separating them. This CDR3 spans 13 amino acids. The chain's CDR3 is CASSWRQDQPQHF. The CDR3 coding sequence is TGTGCCAGCAGCTGGAGGCAGGATCAGCCCCAGCATTTT.